This T cell receptor beta chain was identified in a study of PD-1 blockade in classical Hodgkin lymphoma. Points from the study as a whole: With CD4+ cells, TCR diversity rose significantly by C4D1, but not with CD8+ cells.

Produced via immunoSEQ multiplex PCR; TCRdb's table is partial and in-frame only. Of 37,000 or so clones listed, 80% to 90% were seen once; the top ten hold 6% to 8%. In the case of this clone: Antigen specificity is unknown.

Following autologous stem cell transplantation, relapse occurred in every patient, and exposure to brentuximab vedotin varied. Classification of best responses gave complete response, partial response or progressive disease. The germline gives CDR1 LNHDA, CDR2 SQIVND (reference sequence). V shed 10 bases, J shed 2 bases, and the junction held 21 bases outside the gene matches. This CDR3 has 20 amino acids. This chain joins TRBV19 and TRBJ2-5; 14 positions agree with TRBD2. The receptor's source is a human donor with classical Hodgkin lymphoma. The sequences come from peripheral blood mononuclear cells (PBMCs), collected before the second cycle of nivolumab. CDR3 residues: CATGQGATSGRVRNQETQYF. The CDR3 DNA reads TGTGCCACCGGACAGGGGGCGACTAGCGGGAGGGTGCGGAATCAAGAGACCCAGTACTTC.